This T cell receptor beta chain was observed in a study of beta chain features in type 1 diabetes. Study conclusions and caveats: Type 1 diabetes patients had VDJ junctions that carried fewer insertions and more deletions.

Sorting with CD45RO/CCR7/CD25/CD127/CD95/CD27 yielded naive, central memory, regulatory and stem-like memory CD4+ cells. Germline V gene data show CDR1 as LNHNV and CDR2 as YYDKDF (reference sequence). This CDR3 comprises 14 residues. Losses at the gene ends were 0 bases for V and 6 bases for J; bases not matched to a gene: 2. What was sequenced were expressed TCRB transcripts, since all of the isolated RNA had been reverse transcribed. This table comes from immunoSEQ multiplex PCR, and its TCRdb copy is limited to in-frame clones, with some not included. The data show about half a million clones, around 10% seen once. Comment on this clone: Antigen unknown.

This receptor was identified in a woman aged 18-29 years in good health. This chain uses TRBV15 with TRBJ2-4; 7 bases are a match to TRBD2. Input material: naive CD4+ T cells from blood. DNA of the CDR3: TGTGCCACCAGCAGAGATCGGGGGGTAAACATTCAGTACTTC. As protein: CATSRDRGVNIQYF.